These T cell receptor beta chains were read from a single sample in a study of graft-versus-host responses after intestinal transplantation. Their cognate antigens are unknown. The assay was immunoSEQ multiplex PCR, and TCRdb's table has in-frame clones only and misses some. The sample includes about 61,000 clones, 90% to 95% of them seen just once. Sequences were derived from unstimulated CD4+ T cells sorted from spleen or lymph node cells, sampled before transplant. Source of these receptors: a human donor who was the organ donor for an intestinal transplant. Both conserved end residues are part of each CDR3. The D gene is left open where the match is weak. Expanded clones are given a class, and other clones once, few, many or no size at all.

TRBV7-9	-	TRBJ2-5	TRBD1	CASSLARTGSGEQYF	TGTGCCAGCAGCTTAGCGAGGACAGGGTCTGGGGAGCAGTACTTC
TRBV6-6	-	TRBJ2-7	TRBD2	CASSVGLAGGPYEQYF	TGTGCCAGCAGTGTGGGACTAGCGGGGGGGCCCTACGAGCAGTACTTC
TRBV5-1	-	TRBJ2-7	-	CASSPWAQREQYF	TGCGCCAGCAGCCCCTGGGCCCAGAGGGAGCAGTACTTC
TRBV30	-	TRBJ2-3	TRBD2	CAWSFRAKRGFTDTQYF	TGTGCCTGGAGTTTCCGTGCGAAGCGGGGCTTCACAGATACGCAGTATTTT
TRBV2	-	TRBJ1-1	-	CASRTDQNTEAFF	TGTGCCAGCAGGACGGATCAGAACACTGAAGCTTTCTTT
TRBV15	-	TRBJ1-6	TRBD1	CATSVGRTGYSPLHF	TGTGCCACCAGCGTGGGCAGGACAGGGTACTCACCCCTCCACTTT
TRBV5-1	-	TRBJ2-4	TRBD1	CASSGIGQGGIQYF	TGCGCCAGCAGCGGAATTGGACAGGGTGGGATTCAGTACTTC
TRBV6-6	-	TRBJ2-1	-	CASSYNWMSDEQFF	TGTGCCAGCAGTTACAACTGGATGTCGGATGAGCAGTTCTTC
TRBV6-1	-	TRBJ1-1	-	CASTTGGRLTEAFF	TGTGCCAGCACCACCGGGGGGCGGTTGACTGAAGCTTTCTTT
TRBV7-8	-	TRBJ2-5	-	CASSPKGGRETQYF	TGTGCCAGCAGCCCTAAGGGGGGAAGAGAGACCCAGTACTTC
TRBV5-6	-	TRBJ1-2	-	CASSLAPYGYTF	TGTGCCAGCAGCTTGGCCCCGTATGGCTACACCTTC
TRBV29-1	-	TRBJ1-1	-	CSAGRGSGRLNTEAFF	TGCAGCGCCGGCCGAGGGTCCGGACGGCTGAACACTGAAGCTTTCTTT
TRBV6-5	-	TRBJ1-1	-	CASSPGTLSNTEAFF	TGTGCCAGCAGTCCCGGGACACTTTCGAACACTGAAGCTTTCTTT
TRBV6-6	-	TRBJ1-6	-	CASSFTADNSPLHF	TGTGCCAGCAGTTTCACAGCCGATAATTCACCCCTCCACTTT
TRBV11-2	-	TRBJ1-6	-	CASSLRRDSPLHF	TGTGCCAGCAGCTTAAGGAGGGATTCACCCCTCCACTTT
TRBV13	-	TRBJ1-3	-	CASSFKGPGNTIYF	TGTGCCAGCAGCTTCAAGGGCCCTGGAAACACCATATATTTT
TRBV5-1	few	TRBJ1-1	TRBD1	CASSRTTGDTEAFF	TGCGCCAGCAGCCGAACTACAGGGGATACTGAAGCTTTCTTT
TRBV5-1	-	TRBJ2-5	-	CASSLSARAKETQYF	TGCGCCAGCAGCTTGTCCGCCAGGGCAAAAGAGACCCAGTACTTC
TRBV10-1	-	TRBJ2-3	-	CASSPRGSPSDGSTDTQYF	TGCGCCAGCAGCCCCAGGGGGTCCCCTAGCGACGGTAGCACAGATACGCAGTATTTT
TRBV5-1	few	TRBJ2-3	-	CASSLGYRETDTQYF	TGCGCCAGCAGCTTGGGGTATCGAGAGACAGATACGCAGTATTTT
TRBV5-1	-	TRBJ1-2	-	CASSLMQGYGYTF	TGCGCCAGCAGCTTGATGCAGGGCTATGGCTACACCTTC
TRBV6-5	-	TRBJ2-1	TRBD2	CASSSKTSGGAPDQFF	TGTGCCAGCAGTTCCAAGACTAGCGGGGGGGCCCCCGATCAGTTCTTC
TRBV4-2	-	TRBJ1-5	TRBD1	CASSQRGQGQPQHF	TGTGCCAGCAGCCAAAGGGGACAGGGCCAGCCCCAGCATTTT
TRBV18	-	TRBJ2-7	-	CASSPRRGTSYEQYF	TGTGCCAGCTCACCCCGGAGGGGAACATCCTACGAGCAGTACTTC
TRBV7-2	-	TRBJ1-6	-	CASSLFGTDPSPLHF	TGTGCCAGCAGCTTGTTTGGCACTGACCCCTCACCCCTCCACTTT
TRBV19	-	TRBJ1-1	-	CASSIDRVNTEAFF	TGTGCCAGTAGTATAGACAGGGTAAACACTGAAGCTTTCTTT
TRBV6-4	-	TRBJ2-3	-	CASRPAPSTDTQYF	TGTGCCAGCCGTCCGGCTCCTAGCACAGATACGCAGTATTTT
TRBV5-1	-	TRBJ2-5	TRBD2	CASSLGLAEQETQYF	TGCGCCAGCAGCTTGGGGCTAGCGGAGCAAGAGACCCAGTACTTC
TRBV30	-	TRBJ1-4	-	CAWSQGRNEKLFF	TGTGCCTGGTCTCAGGGCCGCAATGAAAAACTGTTTTTT
TRBV7-3	-	TRBJ2-7	TRBD1	CASSLLGQGSAGEQYF	TGTGCCAGCAGCTTATTGGGACAGGGGTCTGCGGGCGAGCAGTACTTC
TRBV28	-	TRBJ2-3	-	CARKTGPDTQYF	TGTGCCAGAAAAACAGGGCCAGATACGCAGTATTTT
TRBV19	-	TRBJ1-2	-	CASSIRQGGNYGYTF	TGTGCCAGTAGTATCCGGCAGGGAGGCAACTATGGCTACACCTTC
TRBV6-6	-	TRBJ2-3	TRBD2	CASRVGLVNTDTQYF	TGTGCCAGCAGGGTTGGACTAGTCAACACAGATACGCAGTATTTT
TRBV7-2	once	TRBJ2-3	-	CASSLGVPHTDTQYF	TGTGCCAGCAGCTTGGGGGTCCCACACACAGATACGCAGTATTTT
TRBV2	-	TRBJ2-1	-	CASRPAPGNEQFF	TGTGCCAGCAGACCCGCCCCTGGCAATGAGCAGTTCTTC
TRBV5-1	-	TRBJ2-5	-	CASSLATSGETQYF	TGCGCCAGCAGCTTGGCAACCAGCGGAGAGACCCAGTACTTC
TRBV5-1	few	TRBJ2-2	-	CASSLGGRELFF	TGCGCCAGCAGCTTGGGGGGCAGGGAGCTGTTTTTT
TRBV12-5	-	TRBJ1-5	-	CASGLVLPDSSRGQPQHF	TGTGCTAGTGGTTTGGTACTTCCCGACAGTAGTCGGGGTCAGCCCCAGCATTTT
TRBV18	once	TRBJ2-2	-	CASSPSQQGMTGELFF	TGTGCCAGCTCACCAAGTCAACAGGGAATGACCGGGGAGCTGTTTTTT
TRBV4-1	-	TRBJ2-2	TRBD1	CASSQPGQAKELFF	TGCGCCAGCAGCCAGCCTGGACAGGCGAAGGAGCTGTTTTTT
TRBV9	-	TRBJ1-1	TRBD1	CASSVGRGQTTLLGRGTEAFF	TGTGCCAGCAGCGTAGGACGGGGACAGACGACCCTCCTTGGCAGGGGCACTGAAGCTTTCTTT
TRBV7-8	-	TRBJ2-7	-	CASSLGTKSYEQYF	TGTGCCAGCAGCTTAGGGACAAAAAGTTACGAGCAGTACTTC
TRBV7-2	-	TRBJ2-2	TRBD1	CASSRTGLTGELFF	TGTGCCAGCTCTCGGACAGGACTCACCGGGGAGCTGTTTTTT
TRBV6-1	-	TRBJ1-1	-	CASSPRIGRGTEAFF	TGTGCCAGCAGCCCTCGGATCGGACGGGGCACTGAAGCTTTCTTT
TRBV11-1	-	TRBJ2-7	TRBD2	CASSSNGLVSYEQYF	TGTGCCAGCAGCTCAAATGGACTAGTATCCTACGAGCAGTACTTC
TRBV27	-	TRBJ1-2	-	CASSLSSSWGHRGSYTF	TGTGCCAGCAGTTTATCGTCCTCGTGGGGACACCGGGGGAGCTACACCTTC
TRBV18	-	TRBJ1-2	-	CASSPYKDNYGYTF	TGTGCCAGCTCACCTTATAAGGATAACTATGGCTACACCTTC
TRBV4-2	-	TRBJ1-1	-	CASSFNHAGKNTEAFF	TGTGCCAGCAGCTTTAACCACGCCGGGAAGAACACTGAAGCTTTCTTT
TRBV7-9	-	TRBJ2-7	-	CASSPQGPPYEQYF	TGTGCCAGCAGTCCTCAGGGACCCCCCTACGAGCAGTACTTC
TRBV11-1	-	TRBJ2-3	TRBD1	CASTPRFGQGLPIGQYF	TGTGCCAGCACTCCGAGGTTCGGACAGGGCCTTCCAATTGGGCAGTATTTT
TRBV7-2	-	TRBJ2-4	TRBD2	CASSLAASGEPYF	TGTGCCAGCAGCTTAGCGGCCAGCGGGGAACCGTACTTC
TRBV5-1	-	TRBJ1-1	-	CASSLAGANTEAFF	TGCGCCAGCAGCTTGGCGGGGGCGAACACTGAAGCTTTCTTT
TRBV7-2	-	TRBJ2-3	-	CASSFSGPTSDTQYF	TGTGCCAGCAGCTTTAGCGGACCAACGTCAGATACGCAGTATTTT
TRBV19	-	TRBJ1-1	-	CASSIAGRGGTEAFF	TGTGCCAGTAGTATTGCCGGCAGGGGAGGAACTGAAGCTTTCTTT
TRBV7-9	-	TRBJ2-7	-	CASSLGQSTYEQYF	TGTGCCAGCAGCTTAGGGCAGTCCACCTACGAGCAGTACTTC